This TCR beta chain was obtained from a study of cytomegalovirus exposure and HLA in healthy donors. The primer mix had 60 Vbeta and 13 Jbeta primers. The table came from immunoSEQ multiplex PCR; TCRdb's copy has only in-frame clones and leaves some out. The table includes about 180,000 clones, roughly 82% detected once. The length of the CDR3 is 19 residues. CDR1 ENHRY and CDR2 SYGVKD come from the germline V gene. Trimming removed 6 bases from V and 0 bases from J; junction bases left unmatched: 17. This clone was observed a few times. What it binds is unknown. Notes on the study in general: Relative to equally common others, HLA-associated TCR beta chains showed greater clonal expansion in a later analysis. Common viral pathogens (according to a later analysis) appeared linked to several of the most significant clusters. Later analysis showed most CMV-associated TCR beta chains appearing HLA-restricted. Most subjects' HLA-A and HLA-B alleles were reportedly predicted from TCR beta sequences.

The chain employs TRBV10-3 and TRBJ1-3, with 7 bases that match TRBD1. The receptor's source is a woman aged 45-65 years in good health and CMV-seronegative. Sequencing was carried out using PBMCs. CDR3 DNA: TGTGCCATCAGCTTTTGGACAGGTCCCGAATTAGACTCTGGAAACACCATATATTTT. Encoded protein: CAISFWTGPELDSGNTIYF.